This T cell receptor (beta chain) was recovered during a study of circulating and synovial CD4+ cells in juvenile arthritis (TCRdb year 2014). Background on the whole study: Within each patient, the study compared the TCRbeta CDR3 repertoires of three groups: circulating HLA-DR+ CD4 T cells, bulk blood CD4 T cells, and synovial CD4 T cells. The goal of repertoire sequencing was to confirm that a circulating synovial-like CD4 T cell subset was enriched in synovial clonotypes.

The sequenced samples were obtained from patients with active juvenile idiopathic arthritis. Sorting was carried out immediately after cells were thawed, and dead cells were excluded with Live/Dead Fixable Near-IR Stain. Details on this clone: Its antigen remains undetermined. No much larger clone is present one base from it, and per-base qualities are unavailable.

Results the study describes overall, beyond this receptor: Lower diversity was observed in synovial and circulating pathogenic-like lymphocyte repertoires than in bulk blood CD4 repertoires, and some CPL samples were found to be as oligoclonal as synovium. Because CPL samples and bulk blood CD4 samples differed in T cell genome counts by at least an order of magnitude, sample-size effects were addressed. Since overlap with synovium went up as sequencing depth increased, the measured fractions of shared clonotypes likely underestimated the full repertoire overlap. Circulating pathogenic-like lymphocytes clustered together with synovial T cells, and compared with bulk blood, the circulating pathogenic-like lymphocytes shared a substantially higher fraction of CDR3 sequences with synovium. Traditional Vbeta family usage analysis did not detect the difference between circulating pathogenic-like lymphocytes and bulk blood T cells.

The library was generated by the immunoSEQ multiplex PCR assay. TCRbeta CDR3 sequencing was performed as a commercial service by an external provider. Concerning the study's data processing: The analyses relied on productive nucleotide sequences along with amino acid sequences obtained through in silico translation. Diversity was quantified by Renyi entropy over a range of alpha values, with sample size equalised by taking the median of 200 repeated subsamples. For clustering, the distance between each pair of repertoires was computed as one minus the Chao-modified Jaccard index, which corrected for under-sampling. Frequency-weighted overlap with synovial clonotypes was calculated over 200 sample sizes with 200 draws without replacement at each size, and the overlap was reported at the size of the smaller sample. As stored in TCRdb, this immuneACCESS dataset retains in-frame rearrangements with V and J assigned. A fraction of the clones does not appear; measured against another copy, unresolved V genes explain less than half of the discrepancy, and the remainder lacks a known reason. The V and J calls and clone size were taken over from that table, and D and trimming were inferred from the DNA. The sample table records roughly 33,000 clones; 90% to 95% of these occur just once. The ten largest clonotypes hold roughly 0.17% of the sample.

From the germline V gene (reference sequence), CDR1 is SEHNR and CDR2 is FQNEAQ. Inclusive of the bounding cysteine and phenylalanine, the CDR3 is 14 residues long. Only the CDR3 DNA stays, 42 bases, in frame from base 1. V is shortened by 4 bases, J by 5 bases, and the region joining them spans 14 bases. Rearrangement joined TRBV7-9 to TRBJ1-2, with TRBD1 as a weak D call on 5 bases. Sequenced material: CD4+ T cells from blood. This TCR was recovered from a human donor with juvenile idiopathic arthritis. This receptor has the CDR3 CASSSGERPYGYTF. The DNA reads TGTGCCAGCAGCTCGGGGGAACGGCCGTATGGCTACACCTTC.